These 22 T cell receptor beta chains were sequenced from one sample in a study of T cell changes during pregnancy in multiple sclerosis. Profiled with immunoSEQ multiplex PCR; TCRdb holds only in-frame clones, not every one. The sample comprises over 60,000 clones, 80% to 90% of which are singletons, and about 2.7% rests with the top ten. Sequenced here: peripheral blood, sampled in the first trimester of pregnancy. These receptors originate from a female donor with multiple sclerosis, enrolled in a pregnancy study.

This chain links TRBV18 with TRBJ1-6; TRBD1 matches 7 bases. After removal of 3 bases from V and 8 bases from J, the junction contained 4 bases not matched to a gene. Germline lookup yields CDR1 KGHSH and CDR2 LQKENI. This CDR3 has 14 amino acids. The CDR3 nucleotides are TGTGCCAGCTCACCGACAGGGACCGATTCACCCCTCCACTTT. This encodes CASSPTGTDSPLHF. Full variable domain (missing parts from reference TRBV18 and TRBJ1-6): NAGVMQNPRHLVRRRGQEARLRCSPMKGHSHVYWYRQLPEEGLKFMVYLQKENIIDESGMPKERFSAEFPKEGPSILRIQQVVRGDSAAYFCASSPTGTDSPLHFGNGTRLTVT.

The rearrangement joins TRBV5-8 to TRBJ2-2; the D gene is possibly TRBD1 (6 bases). V was trimmed by 0 bases and J by 5 bases, leaving 17 bases between them. This CDR3 region has 17 residues. Germline V CDR1 and CDR2: SGHTS, YDEGEE. CDR3 sequence: CASSLDRAQLSTGELFF. CDR3 sequence (DNA): TGTGCCAGCAGCTTGGACAGGGCACAACTTTCTACCGGGGAGCTGTTTTTT.

The V and J genes are TRBV25-1 and TRBJ2-1, with 7 bases matching TRBD1. CDR3 length equals 14 residues. Germline CDR1 and CDR2: MGHDK and SYGVNS. The V and J ends lost 5 bases and 3 bases, in that order; junction bases with no gene match: 4. The CDR3 coding sequence is TGTGCCAGCAGTCCAACAGGGGACTACAATGAGCAGTTCTTC. Translating it yields CASSPTGDYNEQFF.

The genes are TRBV25-1 and TRBJ1-2, with D perhaps TRBD1 (5 bases). The ends were cut back, 7 bases at V and 6 bases at J, with 12 bases in the middle. Germline CDR1 and CDR2: MGHDK and SYGVNS. CDR3 length equals 12 residues. CDR3 in DNA: TGTGCCAGCACTGCAGGGTGGGATGGCTACACCTTC. Translating it yields CASTAGWDGYTF.

This chain links TRBV14 with TRBJ1-1, with D possibly being TRBD1 (5 bases). The CDR3 runs 13 residues. Germline loops: CDR1 SGHDN, CDR2 FVKESK. Between the trimmed V and J ends, which lost 2 bases and 1 base, there was a span of 5 bases. Here the CDR3 reads CASSQTGNTEAFF. CDR3 nucleotides: TGTGCCAGCAGCCAAACAGGGAACACTGAAGCTTTCTTT. The full variable domain, in which reference TRBV14 and TRBJ1-1 provide the parts outside the CDR3, is EAGVTQFPSHSVIEKGQTVTLRCDPISGHDNLYWYRRVMGKEIKFLLHFVKESKQDESGMPNNRFLAERTGGTYSTLKVQPAELEDSGVYFCASSQTGNTEAFFGQGTRLTVV.

The gene calls are TRBV10-1 and TRBJ2-2; 7 positions match TRBD2. Germline loops: CDR1 WNHNN, CDR2 SYGVQD (reference sequence). The CDR3 sequence is 14 residues long. V lost 6 bases, J lost 2 bases, and 3 bases stayed unmatched. The CDR3 nucleotides are TGCGCCAGCAGACTAGCGCCTAACACCGGGGAGCTGTTTTTT. Translated: CASRLAPNTGELFF.

This chain uses TRBV19 with TRBJ1-1; 7 nucleotides agree with TRBD1. Germline lookup yields CDR1 LNHDA and CDR2 SQIVND (reference sequence). Trimming took 5 bases from V and 3 from J; bases not matched to a gene: 9. CDR3 size: 15 residues. The chain's CDR3 is CASSVTGARDTEAFF. CDR3 in DNA: TGTGCCAGTAGTGTCACAGGGGCTAGGGACACTGAAGCTTTCTTT.

The chain couples TRBV18 to TRBJ1-6, with 7 bases that match TRBD1. CDR1 is KGHSH, CDR2 LQKENI, per germline. Unmatched junction bases numbered 8, after V lost 3 bases and J lost 6 bases. The CDR3 is made up of 16 amino acids. CDR3 residues: CASSPPRGRVNSPLHF. CDR3 DNA sequence: TGTGCCAGCTCACCTCCAAGGGGGCGGGTTAATTCACCCCTCCACTTT.

The rearrangement uses TRBV6-1 and TRBJ1-4; TRBD1 matches 9 bases. Germline-derived CDR1 and CDR2 are MNHNS and SASEGT. This CDR3 is 16 amino acids long. V shed 3 bases and J 7 bases; nucleotides not matched to a gene: 9. This CDR3 reads CASSDFGTGLGEKLFF. In nucleotides, the CDR3 is TGTGCCAGCAGTGATTTCGGGACAGGGTTGGGTGAAAAACTGTTTTTT.

This rearrangement joins TRBV6-6 to TRBJ1-3; D may be TRBD1 (5 bases). The germline gives CDR1 MNHNY, CDR2 SVGAGI (reference sequence). V lost 8 bases to trimming and J lost 2 bases, with 13 bases between them. The CDR3 is 14 residues long. CDR3 sequence: CASGSGGAGNTIYF. CDR3 sequence (DNA): TGTGCCAGCGGATCCGGGGGGGCTGGAAACACCATATATTTT.

The V gene is TRBV10-3, the J gene TRBJ1-3; no firm D call. The ends were cut back, 0 bases at V and 1 base at J, with 10 bases in the middle. Germline values: CDR1 ENHRY, CDR2 SYGVKD. The length of the CDR3 is 16 residues. Here the CDR3 DNA reads TGTGCCATCAGTGAGTCAATCGGAGGGTCTGGAAACACCATATATTTT. Protein product: CAISESIGGSGNTIYF.

The CDR3 DNA reads TGCGCCAGCAGCTTTGGGACAGGGGCCACCGGGGAGCTGTTTTTT. Encoded protein: CASSFGTGATGELFF. V is TRBV5-1 and J is TRBJ2-2; 10 bases are shared with TRBD1. The CDR3 totals 15 residues. V shed 2 bases, J shed 4 bases, and the junction held 2 bases outside the gene matches. From germline, CDR1 is SGHRS and CDR2 YFSETQ.

The chain uses TRBV28 and TRBJ2-6; D not resolved. CDR1 is MDHEN and CDR2 is SYDVKM in the germline V gene. This CDR3 has 14 amino acids. V was trimmed by 7 bases and J by 0 bases, leaving 7 bases between them. The CDR3 loop is CASTRPSGANVLTF. The CDR3 region has the DNA TGTGCCAGCACTAGACCCTCTGGGGCCAACGTCCTGACTTTC.

This sequence joins TRBV30 and TRBJ1-2; tentative D call: TRBD1 (6 bases). V was cut by 0 bases and J by 8 bases, with 13 bases left in between. The CDR3 extends over 13 amino acids. The V gene's germline CDR1 is GTSNPN and CDR2 SVGIG (reference sequence). CDR3 sequence: CAWSVGGGLGYTF. The CDR3 region has the DNA TGTGCCTGGAGTGTAGGGGGGGGGCTCGGCTACACCTTC.

The chain recombines TRBV7-8 with TRBJ2-1; 7 bases line up with TRBD2. CDR3 length: 17 amino acids. J gave up 3 bases and V 4 bases, and 12 bases lay outside the gene matches. Germline V gives CDR1 SGHVS, CDR2 FQNEAQ. CDR3 coding DNA: TGTGCCAGCAGCTCAGCCGGGGGGACTGTCAGCTACAATGAGCAGTTCTTC. This codes for CASSSAGGTVSYNEQFF.

The chain couples TRBV2 to TRBJ2-4; tentative D call: TRBD2 (6 bases). The CDR3 covers 14 residues. With 1 base removed from V and 6 bases from J, the gap between germline ends came to 10 bases. Germline V gene lookup returns CDR1 SNHLY and CDR2 FYNNEI. The CDR3 bases are TGTGCCAGCAGTGAAGGACTAGAGACAAACATTCAGTACTTC. As protein: CASSEGLETNIQYF.

CDR3 bases: TGCGCCAGCAGCCAAGACAGCGGGGGTACTTCAGAGACCCAGTACTTC. Amino acids: CASSQDSGGTSETQYF. The genes are TRBV4-3 and TRBJ2-5; 8 nucleotides match TRBD2. V lost 0 bases to trimming and J lost 4 bases; unmatched junction nucleotides: 7. The CDR3 has 16 amino acids. Germline CDR1 and CDR2: LGHNA and YSLEER.

This chain joins TRBV25-1 and TRBJ2-5, with TRBD1 matching 12 bases. Looked up from germline, CDR1 is MGHDK and CDR2 is SYGVNS. The CDR3 covers 15 residues. V trimming: 3 bases; J trimming: 3 bases; junction bases outside the gene matches: 2. CDR3 bases: TGTGCCAGCAGTGAGGGACAGGGGGCTGAAGAGACCCAGTACTTC. Protein sequence: CASSEGQGAEETQYF.

The chain is built from TRBV5-6 and TRBJ2-7; TRBD1 matches 9 bases. V trimming: 0 bases; J trimming: 3 bases; junction bases outside the gene matches: 1. Per the germline V gene, CDR1 is SGHDT and CDR2 is YYEEEE. The CDR3 has 14 amino acids. The CDR3 here is CASSLGTGVYEQYF. DNA for the CDR3: TGTGCCAGCAGCTTGGGGACAGGGGTCTACGAGCAGTACTTC.

The gene calls are TRBV7-2 and TRBJ2-4; 10 bases map to TRBD2. CDR1 and CDR2 (germline): SGHTA, FQGNSA. V lost 3 bases and J lost 8; bases outside the gene matches: 10. The CDR3 sequence is 16 residues long. As DNA, the CDR3 is TGTGCCAGCAGCTTTGAGCGGGGGGGAGCGATTCACATTCAGTACTTC. Translating gives CASSFERGGAIHIQYF.

Only a few counts were recorded for this clone. V usage is TRBV2 and J usage is TRBJ2-7, with TRBD2 matching 12 bases. The J segment lost 4 bases and the V segment lost 8 bases, leaving 6 bases of the junction unmatched. The CDR3 runs 14 residues. Germline CDR1 is SNHLY and CDR2 is FYNNEI. The CDR3 region is CASDGLAGPYEQYF. The CDR3 DNA reads as TGTGCCAGCGATGGACTAGCGGGACCTTACGAGCAGTACTTC. Filled out from reference TRBV2 and TRBJ2-7, the complete variable domain reads EPEVTQTPSHQVTQMGQEVILRCVPISNHLYFYWYRQILGQKVEFLVSFYNNEISEKSEIFDDQFSVERPDGSNFTLKIRSTKLEDSAMYFCASDGLAGPYEQYFGPGTRLTVT.

The chain couples TRBV6-4 to TRBJ2-3; 12 positions agree with TRBD2. The CDR3 totals 18 residues. CDR1 and CDR2 (germline): MRHNA, SNTAGT. Losses at the gene ends were 3 bases for V and 7 bases for J; bases not matched to a gene: 14. The CDR3 DNA is TGTGCCAGCAGTGATACTAGCGGGAGGCTCGAAATAGGGAATACGCAGTATTTT. It encodes CASSDTSGRLEIGNTQYF.